This is a list of T cell receptor beta chains from one sample in a study of cytomegalovirus exposure and HLA in healthy donors. The repertoire was sequenced with immunoSEQ multiplex PCR; TCRdb's copy has only in-frame clones and lacks some. The repertoire holds 110,000 to 150,000 clones, with about 75% as singletons. Sequences were obtained from PBMCs. Receptor source: a man aged 30 to 39 in good health and CMV-seronegative. Both conserved end residues are part of each CDR3. The D gene is left open where the match is weak. The size field is filled for only some rows; it gives once, few, many or a size class.

d_call	v_call	j_call	clone_size	cdr3_nt	cdr3_aa
NA	TRBV9	TRBJ2-1	NA	TGTGCCAGCAGCGTGGGCACAGGTTTGTTCTTC	CASSVGTGLFF
NA	TRBV11-2	TRBJ2-7	NA	TGTGCCAGCAGCCGGGGGATATCCTACGAGCAGTACTTC	CASSRGISYEQYF
TRBD1	TRBV7-9	TRBJ1-4	few	TGTGCCAGCAGCTTTTCAGGGACAGTTGAAAAACTGTTTTTT	CASSFSGTVEKLFF
NA	TRBV11-3	TRBJ2-3	NA	TGTGCCAGCAGCTTTGGCGCAGGGACGCAGTATTTT	CASSFGAGTQYF
NA	TRBV6-5	TRBJ1-1	NA	TGTGCCAGCAGTTTCGGACGGGAGAACACTGAAGCTTTCTTT	CASSFGRENTEAFF
NA	TRBV2	TRBJ2-7	NA	TGTGCCAGCAGTGAAGAATTTGGAGGGGCGCTAGGGCAGTACTTC	CASSEEFGGALGQYF
NA	TRBV5-1	TRBJ2-3	NA	TGCGCCAGCAGCTTGGAACTAGCCCATGGCTACACAGATACGCAGTATTTT	CASSLELAHGYTDTQYF
NA	TRBV5-5	TRBJ2-5	NA	TGTGCCAGCAGCCGGGACCAAGAGACCCAGTACTTC	CASSRDQETQYF
NA	TRBV28	TRBJ2-1	NA	TGTGCCAGCAGTTTTTCCGGGAGTGCTTACAATGAGCAGTTCTTC	CASSFSGSAYNEQFF
TRBD1	TRBV6-5	TRBJ1-2	NA	TGTGCCAGCAGTTACTCCGGGGACAGGATCCGCTACACCTTC	CASSYSGDRIRYTF
TRBD1	TRBV2	TRBJ1-3	NA	TGTGCCAGCAGCCCCGGACAGGGGATGGGTATAAACACCATATATTTT	CASSPGQGMGINTIYF